This is a list of T cell receptor beta chains from one sample in a study of blood T cell repertoires in COVID-19. Profiled with immunoSEQ multiplex PCR; TCRdb holds only in-frame clones, not every one. The sample records 200,000 or so clones, around 85% being singletons. Sequenced: peripheral blood. The receptor set was obtained from a woman in her 70s with acute or convalescent COVID-19. The CDR3 runs from the conserved cysteine through the conserved F or W. D genes are given only for firm matches. Where a row states a size, it is once, few, many or the class of an expanded clone; other rows omit it.

j_gene: TRBJ1-6; d_gene: .; v_gene: TRBV3-1/TRBV3-2; abundance: .; CDR3nt: TGTGCCAGCAGCCAAGTGAAGGCGGCAAATTCACCCCTCCACTTT; CDR3aa: CASSQVKAANSPLHF
j_gene: TRBJ2-5; d_gene: .; v_gene: TRBV19; abundance: .; CDR3nt: TGTGCCAGTAGTATCGGAGGGGGCCTAGAGACCCAGTACTTC; CDR3aa: CASSIGGGLETQYF
j_gene: TRBJ1-1; d_gene: TRBD1; v_gene: TRBV18; abundance: .; CDR3nt: TGTGCCAGCTCGCAAACCGGGACAGTAGAAGCTTTCTTT; CDR3aa: CASSQTGTVEAFF
j_gene: TRBJ1-2; d_gene: TRBD1; v_gene: TRBV6-2/TRBV6-3; abundance: .; CDR3nt: TGTGCCAGCAGTGTAACCGGGACAGGGATGGGCTATGGCTACACCTTC; CDR3aa: CASSVTGTGMGYGYTF
j_gene: TRBJ1-5; d_gene: .; v_gene: TRBV6-1; abundance: many; CDR3nt: TGTGCCAGCAGTGATTCTTATCAGCCCCAGCATTTT; CDR3aa: CASSDSYQPQHF
j_gene: TRBJ1-1; d_gene: .; v_gene: TRBV10-3; abundance: .; CDR3nt: TGTGCCACCCTCCGGGATATAAACACTGAAGCTTTCTTT; CDR3aa: CATLRDINTEAFF
j_gene: TRBJ1-5; d_gene: .; v_gene: TRBV12-3/TRBV12-4; abundance: .; CDR3nt: TGTGCCAGCCGCCGAGGCGGTCAGCCCCAGCATTTT; CDR3aa: CASRRGGQPQHF
j_gene: TRBJ2-1; d_gene: TRBD2; v_gene: TRBV5-4; abundance: .; CDR3nt: TGTGCCAGCAGCTTGTCGAGGACTAGCGGGAACTCCTACAATGAGCAGTTCTTC; CDR3aa: CASSLSRTSGNSYNEQFF
j_gene: TRBJ1-2; d_gene: .; v_gene: TRBV7-9; abundance: .; CDR3nt: TGTGCCAGCAGCTTAGTAGCTAACTATGGCTACACCTTC; CDR3aa: CASSLVANYGYTF
j_gene: TRBJ2-4; d_gene: TRBD1; v_gene: TRBV19; abundance: .; CDR3nt: TGTGCCAGTAGCACGACAGGGGCAGCCAAAAACATTCAGTACTTC; CDR3aa: CASSTTGAAKNIQYF
j_gene: TRBJ2-7; d_gene: TRBD2; v_gene: TRBV28; abundance: medium-sized; CDR3nt: TGTGCCAGCAGTCTAACCGGGGGACTAGGGGAGCAGTACTTC; CDR3aa: CASSLTGGLGEQYF
j_gene: TRBJ2-3; d_gene: .; v_gene: TRBV2; abundance: .; CDR3nt: TGTGCCAGCAGGCAGGGTACAGATACGCAGTATTTT; CDR3aa: CASRQGTDTQYF
j_gene: TRBJ1-2; d_gene: TRBD1; v_gene: TRBV2; abundance: .; CDR3nt: TGTGCCAGCAGTGATTGGGACAGCCTTAACTATGGCTACACCTTC; CDR3aa: CASSDWDSLNYGYTF
j_gene: TRBJ1-2; d_gene: TRBD1; v_gene: TRBV28; abundance: .; CDR3nt: TGTGCCAGCAGTTTCCCAGGGGGCGACTATGGCTACACCTTC; CDR3aa: CASSFPGGDYGYTF
j_gene: TRBJ1-3; d_gene: .; v_gene: TRBV28; abundance: .; CDR3nt: TGTGCCAGCAGCCAAATTCAGGCCAGCTCTGGAAACACCATATATTTT; CDR3aa: CASSQIQASSGNTIYF
j_gene: TRBJ1-5; d_gene: .; v_gene: TRBV9; abundance: .; CDR3nt: TGTGCCAGCAGCCTCGGTGGGGGGAAGGATCAGCCCCAGCATTTT; CDR3aa: CASSLGGGKDQPQHF
j_gene: TRBJ2-5; d_gene: TRBD2; v_gene: TRBV2; abundance: .; CDR3nt: TGTGCCAGCAGCGGGAGGGCAGGGCGACAAGAGACCCAGTACTTC; CDR3aa: CASSGRAGRQETQYF
j_gene: TRBJ2-5; d_gene: .; v_gene: TRBV2; abundance: .; CDR3nt: TGTGCCAGCAGTGAATATGAGACCCAGTACTTC; CDR3aa: CASSEYETQYF
j_gene: TRBJ1-5; d_gene: .; v_gene: TRBV19; abundance: .; CDR3nt: TGTGCCAGTAGTACCCTTGGGGCGAGGAGCAATCAGCCCCAGCATTTT; CDR3aa: CASSTLGARSNQPQHF
j_gene: TRBJ1-2; d_gene: TRBD1; v_gene: TRBV5-1; abundance: .; CDR3nt: TGCGCCAGCAGCTTGGAGAATGGTGCAGGGGGCAGTCACACCTTC; CDR3aa: CASSLENGAGGSHTF
j_gene: TRBJ2-1; d_gene: TRBD2; v_gene: TRBV11-2; abundance: .; CDR3nt: TGTGCCAGCAGCCTTAGCGGGGCTGAGCAGTTCTTC; CDR3aa: CASSLSGAEQFF
j_gene: TRBJ1-1; d_gene: .; v_gene: TRBV6-5; abundance: .; CDR3nt: TGTGCCAGCCGCCGGGGGAGCACTGAAGCTTTCTTT; CDR3aa: CASRRGSTEAFF
j_gene: TRBJ2-4; d_gene: .; v_gene: TRBV6-2/TRBV6-3; abundance: .; CDR3nt: TGTGCCAGCAGTAACCCTGGTATGGGGACACCCCGAGCCAAAAACATTCAGTACTTC; CDR3aa: CASSNPGMGTPRAKNIQYF
j_gene: TRBJ2-3; d_gene: .; v_gene: TRBV7-9; abundance: .; CDR3nt: TGTGCCAGCAGCGCGGAGGGCCTCGCAGATACGCAGTATTTT; CDR3aa: CASSAEGLADTQYF
j_gene: TRBJ2-1; d_gene: TRBD2; v_gene: TRBV27; abundance: .; CDR3nt: TGTGCCAGCACGAGGGCGGGAGGTGCATACAATGAGCAGTTCTTC; CDR3aa: CASTRAGGAYNEQFF
j_gene: TRBJ1-4; d_gene: TRBD1; v_gene: TRBV5-1; abundance: .; CDR3nt: TGCGCCAGCTCCCCGGGACAGGGGGCGCGGGGTAGTGAAAAACTGTTTTTT; CDR3aa: CASSPGQGARGSEKLFF
j_gene: TRBJ2-7; d_gene: TRBD1; v_gene: TRBV5-5; abundance: .; CDR3nt: TGTGCCAGCAGCTTGTGGACAGGGGCCTACGAGCAGTACTTC; CDR3aa: CASSLWTGAYEQYF
j_gene: TRBJ1-4; d_gene: TRBD1; v_gene: TRBV3-1/TRBV3-2; abundance: few; CDR3nt: TGTGCCAGCAGCCAGTGGACAGGGGGCGGTGAAAAACTGTTTTTT; CDR3aa: CASSQWTGGGEKLFF